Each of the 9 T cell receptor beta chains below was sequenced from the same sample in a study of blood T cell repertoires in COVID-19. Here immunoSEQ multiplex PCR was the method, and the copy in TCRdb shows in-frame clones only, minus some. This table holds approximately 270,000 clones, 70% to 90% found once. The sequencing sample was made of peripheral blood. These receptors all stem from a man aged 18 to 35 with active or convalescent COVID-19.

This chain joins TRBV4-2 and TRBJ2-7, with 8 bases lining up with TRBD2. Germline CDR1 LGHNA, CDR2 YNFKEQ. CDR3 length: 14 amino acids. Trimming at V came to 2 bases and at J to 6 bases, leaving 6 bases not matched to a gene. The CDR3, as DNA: TGTGCCAGCAGCCAACCCGGGACTAGTACCGAGCAGTACTTC. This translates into CASSQPGTSTEQYF.

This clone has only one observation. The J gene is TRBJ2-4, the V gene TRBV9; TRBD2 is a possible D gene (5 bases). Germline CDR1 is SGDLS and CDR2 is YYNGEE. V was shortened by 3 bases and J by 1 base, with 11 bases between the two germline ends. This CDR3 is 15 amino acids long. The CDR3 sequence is CASSGRGSAKNIQYF. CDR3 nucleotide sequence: TGTGCCAGCAGCGGCCGAGGGTCGGCCAAAAACATTCAGTACTTC.

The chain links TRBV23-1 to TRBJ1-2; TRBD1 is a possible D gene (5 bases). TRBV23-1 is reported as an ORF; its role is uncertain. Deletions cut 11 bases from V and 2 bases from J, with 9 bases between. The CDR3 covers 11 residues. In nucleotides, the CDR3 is TGCGCCTTGGACATAAACTATGGCTACACCTTC. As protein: CALDINYGYTF.

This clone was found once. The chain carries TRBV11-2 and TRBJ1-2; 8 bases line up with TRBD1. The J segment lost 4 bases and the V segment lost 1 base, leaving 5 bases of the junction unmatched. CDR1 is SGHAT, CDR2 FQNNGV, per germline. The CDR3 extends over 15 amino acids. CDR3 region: CASSLGQGQFYGYTF. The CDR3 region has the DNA TGTGCCAGCAGCTTAGGACAGGGGCAATTCTATGGCTACACCTTC. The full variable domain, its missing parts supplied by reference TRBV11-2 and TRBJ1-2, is EAGVAQSPRYKIIEKRQSVAFWCNPISGHATLYWYQQILGQGPKLLIQFQNNGVVDDSQLPKDRFSAERLKGVDSTLKIQPAKLEDSAVYLCASSLGQGQFYGYTFGSGTRLTVV.

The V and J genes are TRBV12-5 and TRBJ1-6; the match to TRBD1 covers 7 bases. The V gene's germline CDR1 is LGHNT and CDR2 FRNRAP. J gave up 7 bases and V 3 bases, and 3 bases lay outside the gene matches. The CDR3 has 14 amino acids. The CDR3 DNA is TGTGCTAGTGGTTTCGGGACAGCGAATTCACCCCTCCACTTT. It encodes CASGFGTANSPLHF.

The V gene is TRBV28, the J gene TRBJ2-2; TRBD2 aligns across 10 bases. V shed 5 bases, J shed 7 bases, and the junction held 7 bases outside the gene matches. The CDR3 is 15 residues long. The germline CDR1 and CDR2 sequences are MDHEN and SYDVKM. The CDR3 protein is CASSQIAGGVGELFF. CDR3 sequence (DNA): TGTGCCAGCAGTCAAATAGCGGGAGGTGTCGGGGAGCTGTTTTTT.

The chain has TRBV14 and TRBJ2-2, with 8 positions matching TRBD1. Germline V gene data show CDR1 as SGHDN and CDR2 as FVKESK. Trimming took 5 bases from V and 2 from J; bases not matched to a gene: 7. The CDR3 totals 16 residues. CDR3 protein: CASSTRDRKNTGELFF. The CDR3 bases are TGTGCCAGCAGCACCCGGGACAGGAAAAACACCGGGGAGCTGTTTTTT.

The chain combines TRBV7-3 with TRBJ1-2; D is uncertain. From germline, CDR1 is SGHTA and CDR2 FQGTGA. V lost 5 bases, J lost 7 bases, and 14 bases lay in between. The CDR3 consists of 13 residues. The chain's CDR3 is CASSLDGVSGYTF. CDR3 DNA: TGTGCCAGCAGCCTCGACGGGGTGAGTGGCTACACCTTC.

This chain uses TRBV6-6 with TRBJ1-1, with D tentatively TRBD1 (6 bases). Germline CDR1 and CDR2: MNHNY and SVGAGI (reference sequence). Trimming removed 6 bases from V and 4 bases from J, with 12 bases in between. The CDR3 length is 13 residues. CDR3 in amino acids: CASRPRDTTEAFF. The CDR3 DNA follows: TGTGCCAGCAGGCCCCGGGACACCACTGAAGCTTTCTTT.